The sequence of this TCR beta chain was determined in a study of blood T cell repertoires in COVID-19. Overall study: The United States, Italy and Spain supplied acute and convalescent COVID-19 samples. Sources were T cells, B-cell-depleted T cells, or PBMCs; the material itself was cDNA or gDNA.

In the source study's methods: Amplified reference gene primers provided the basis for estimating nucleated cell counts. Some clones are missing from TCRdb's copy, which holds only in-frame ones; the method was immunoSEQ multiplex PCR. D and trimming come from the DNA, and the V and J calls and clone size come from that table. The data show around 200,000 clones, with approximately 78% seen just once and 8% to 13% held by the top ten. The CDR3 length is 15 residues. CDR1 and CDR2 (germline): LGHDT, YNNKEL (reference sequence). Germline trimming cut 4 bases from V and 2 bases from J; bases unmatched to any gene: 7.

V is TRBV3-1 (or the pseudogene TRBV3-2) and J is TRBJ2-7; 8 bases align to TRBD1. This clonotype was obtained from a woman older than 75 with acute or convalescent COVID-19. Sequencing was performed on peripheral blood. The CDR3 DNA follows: TGTGCCAGCAGCCGCTTCACGGGACAGGCCTACGAGCAGTACTTC. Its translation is CASSRFTGQAYEQYF.